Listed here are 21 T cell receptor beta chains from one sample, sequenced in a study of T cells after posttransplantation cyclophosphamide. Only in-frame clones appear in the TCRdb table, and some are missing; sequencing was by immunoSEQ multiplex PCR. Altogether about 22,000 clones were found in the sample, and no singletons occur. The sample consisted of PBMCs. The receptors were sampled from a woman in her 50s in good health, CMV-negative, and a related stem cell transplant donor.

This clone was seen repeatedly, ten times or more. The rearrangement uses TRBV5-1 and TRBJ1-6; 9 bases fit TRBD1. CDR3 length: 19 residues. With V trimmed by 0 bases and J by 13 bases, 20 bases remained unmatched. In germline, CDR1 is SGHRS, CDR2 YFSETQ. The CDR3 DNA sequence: TGCGCCAGCAGCTTGGTCCCGTTGGCGGTGGGGGACAGGGAGTATCCCCTCCACTTT. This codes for CASSLVPLAVGDREYPLHF.

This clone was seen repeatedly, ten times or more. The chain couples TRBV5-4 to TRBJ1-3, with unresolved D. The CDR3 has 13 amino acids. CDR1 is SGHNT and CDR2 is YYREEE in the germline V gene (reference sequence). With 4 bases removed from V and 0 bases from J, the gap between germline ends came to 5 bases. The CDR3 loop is CASSVGSGNTIYF. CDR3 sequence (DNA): TGTGCCAGCAGCGTCGGCTCTGGAAACACCATATATTTT.

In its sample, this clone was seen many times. In nucleotides, the CDR3 is TGTGCCAGCAGCGTGGGTGGAGGGTCTGGAAACACCATATATTTT. The encoded protein is CASSVGGGSGNTIYF. V usage is TRBV9 and J usage is TRBJ1-3, with D hard to call. This CDR3 has 15 residues. CDR1 and CDR2 from the germline V gene are SGDLS and YYNGEE. Trimming took off 2 bases at V and 1 base at J, with 10 bases between the two ends.

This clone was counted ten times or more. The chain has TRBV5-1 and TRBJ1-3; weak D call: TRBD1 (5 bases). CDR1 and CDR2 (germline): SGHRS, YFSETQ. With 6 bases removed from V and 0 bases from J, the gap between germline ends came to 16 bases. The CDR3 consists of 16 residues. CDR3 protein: CASTTGGTGSGNTIYF. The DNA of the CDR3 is TGCGCCAGCACCACTGGCGGGACGGGCTCTGGAAACACCATATATTTT.

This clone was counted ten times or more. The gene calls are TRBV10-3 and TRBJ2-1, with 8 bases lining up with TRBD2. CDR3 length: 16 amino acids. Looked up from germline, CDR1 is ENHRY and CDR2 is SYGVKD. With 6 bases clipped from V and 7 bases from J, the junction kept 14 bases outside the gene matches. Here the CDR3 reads CAIRLLSGRAGNEQFF. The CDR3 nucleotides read TGTGCCATCAGACTACTATCCGGGAGGGCCGGTAATGAGCAGTTCTTC.

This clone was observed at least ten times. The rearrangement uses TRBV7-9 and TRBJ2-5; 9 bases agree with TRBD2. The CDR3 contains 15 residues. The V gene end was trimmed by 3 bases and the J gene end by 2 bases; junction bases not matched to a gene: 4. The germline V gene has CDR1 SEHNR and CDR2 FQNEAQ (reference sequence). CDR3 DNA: TGTGCCAGCAGCTTGGGTAGCGGGGGACAAGAGACCCAGTACTTC. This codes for CASSLGSGGQETQYF.

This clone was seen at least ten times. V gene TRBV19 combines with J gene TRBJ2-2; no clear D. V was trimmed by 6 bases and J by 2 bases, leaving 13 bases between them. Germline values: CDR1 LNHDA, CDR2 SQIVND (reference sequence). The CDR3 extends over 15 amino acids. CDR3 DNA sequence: TGTGCCAGTAGGGAGCGATTCTATAACACCGGGGAGCTGTTTTTT. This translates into CASRERFYNTGELFF.

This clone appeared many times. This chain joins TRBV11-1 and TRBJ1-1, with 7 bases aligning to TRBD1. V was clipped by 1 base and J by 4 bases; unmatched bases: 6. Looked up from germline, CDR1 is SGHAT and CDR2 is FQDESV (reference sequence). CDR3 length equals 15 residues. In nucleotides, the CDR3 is TGTGCCAGCAGCTTAGGACCGACAGGGAGCACTGAAGCTTTCTTT. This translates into CASSLGPTGSTEAFF.

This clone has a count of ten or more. The CDR3 coding sequence is TGTGCCAGCAGCAATCCATTTGGCTACACCTTC. Protein sequence: CASSNPFGYTF. The V and J genes are TRBV28 and TRBJ1-2; no firm D call. Per the germline V gene, CDR1 is MDHEN and CDR2 is SYDVKM. The V gene lost 6 bases and the J gene lost 7 bases, with 9 bases spanning the gap. The CDR3 is made up of 11 amino acids.

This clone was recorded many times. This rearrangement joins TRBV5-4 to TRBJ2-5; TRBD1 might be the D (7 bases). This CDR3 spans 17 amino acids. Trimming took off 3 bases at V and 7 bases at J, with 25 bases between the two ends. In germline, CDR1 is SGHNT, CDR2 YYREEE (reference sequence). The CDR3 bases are TGTGCCAGCAGCTGGGCGGGACAGTCCACGGGTATCGGGACCCAGTACTTC. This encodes CASSWAGQSTGIGTQYF.

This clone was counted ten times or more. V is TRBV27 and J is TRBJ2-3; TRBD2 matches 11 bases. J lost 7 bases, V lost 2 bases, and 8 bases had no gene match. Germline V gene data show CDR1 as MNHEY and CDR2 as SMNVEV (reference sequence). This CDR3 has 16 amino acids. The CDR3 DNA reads TGTGCCAGCAGTTTAACACTAGCGGGAGTATGGTATACGCAGTATTTT. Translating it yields CASSLTLAGVWYTQYF.

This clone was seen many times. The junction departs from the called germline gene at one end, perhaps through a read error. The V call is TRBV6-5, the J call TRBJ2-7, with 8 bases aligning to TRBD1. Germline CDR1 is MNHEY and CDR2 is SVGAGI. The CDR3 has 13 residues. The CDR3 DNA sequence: TGTGCCAGTAATCAATTCCAGGGGGCTCACTCCCATTTC. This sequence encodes CASNQFQGAHSHF.

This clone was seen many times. CDR3 DNA: TGTGCCACCAGCAGAGTCGGGGGACAGGGTGCAGATACGCAGTATTTT. Amino acids: CATSRVGGQGADTQYF. The rearrangement joins TRBV15 to TRBJ2-3, with TRBD1 matching 9 bases. The CDR3 has 16 residues. Trimming removed 1 base from V and 4 bases from J; junction bases left unmatched: 6. The germline gives CDR1 LNHNV, CDR2 YYDKDF (reference sequence).

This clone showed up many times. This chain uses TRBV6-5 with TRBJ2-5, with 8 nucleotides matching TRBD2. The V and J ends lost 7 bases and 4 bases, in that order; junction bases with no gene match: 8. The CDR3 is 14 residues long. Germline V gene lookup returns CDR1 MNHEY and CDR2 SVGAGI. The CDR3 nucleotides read TGTGCCAGCACCCCGGGACTAGGAGTAGAGACCCAGTACTTC. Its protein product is CASTPGLGVETQYF.

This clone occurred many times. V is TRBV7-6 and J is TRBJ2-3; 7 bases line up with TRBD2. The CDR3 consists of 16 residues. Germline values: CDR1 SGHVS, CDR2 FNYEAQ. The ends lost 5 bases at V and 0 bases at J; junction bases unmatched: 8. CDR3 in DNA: TGTGCCAGCAGCCCCCCCCTAGCGGCTAGCACAGATACGCAGTATTTT. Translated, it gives CASSPPLAASTDTQYF.

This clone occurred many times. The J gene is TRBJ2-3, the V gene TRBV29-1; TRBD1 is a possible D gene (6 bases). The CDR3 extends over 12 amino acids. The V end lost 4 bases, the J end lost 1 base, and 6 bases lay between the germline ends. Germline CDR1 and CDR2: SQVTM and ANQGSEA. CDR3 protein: CSVGQGTDTQYF. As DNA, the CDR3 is TGCAGCGTTGGACAGGGCACAGATACGCAGTATTTT.

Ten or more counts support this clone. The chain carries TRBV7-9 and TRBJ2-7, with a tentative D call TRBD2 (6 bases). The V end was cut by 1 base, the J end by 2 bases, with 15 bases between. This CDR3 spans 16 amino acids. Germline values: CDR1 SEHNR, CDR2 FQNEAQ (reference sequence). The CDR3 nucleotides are TGTGCCAGCAGCTTAGGGGGTCTTAGCGGTCCCTACGAGCAGTACTTC. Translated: CASSLGGLSGPYEQYF.

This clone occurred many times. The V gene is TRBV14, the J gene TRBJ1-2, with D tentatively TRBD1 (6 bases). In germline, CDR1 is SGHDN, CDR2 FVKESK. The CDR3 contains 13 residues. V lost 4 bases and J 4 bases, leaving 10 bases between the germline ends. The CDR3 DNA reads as TGTGCCAGCAGCCCGACAGGAGCCTATGGCTACACCTTC. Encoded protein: CASSPTGAYGYTF.

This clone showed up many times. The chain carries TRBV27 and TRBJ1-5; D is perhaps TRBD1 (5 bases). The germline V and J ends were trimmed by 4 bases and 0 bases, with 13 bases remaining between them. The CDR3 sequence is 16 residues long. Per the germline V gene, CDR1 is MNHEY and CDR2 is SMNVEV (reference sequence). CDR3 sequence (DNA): TGTGCCAGCAGTTCATCGCAGGGAAATAGCAATCAGCCCCAGCATTTT. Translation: CASSSSQGNSNQPQHF.

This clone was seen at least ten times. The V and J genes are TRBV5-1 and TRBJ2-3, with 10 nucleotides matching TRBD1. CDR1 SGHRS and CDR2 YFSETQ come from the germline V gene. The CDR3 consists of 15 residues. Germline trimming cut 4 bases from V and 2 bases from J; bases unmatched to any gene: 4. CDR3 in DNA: TGCGCCAGCAGCCGCGACAGGGGGCCCACAGATACGCAGTATTTT. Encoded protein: CASSRDRGPTDTQYF.

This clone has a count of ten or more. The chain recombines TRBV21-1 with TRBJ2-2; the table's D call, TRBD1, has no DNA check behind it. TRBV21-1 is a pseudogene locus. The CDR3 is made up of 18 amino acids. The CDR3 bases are TGTGCCAACAGCGGAGAAGGGACAGGGGTTCCGAACACCGGGGAGCTGTTTTTT. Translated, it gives CANSGEGTGVPNTGELFF.